The 3 T cell receptor beta chains given below trace back to one sample, sequenced in a study of blood T cell repertoires in COVID-19. TCRdb keeps only in-frame clones here, not all; method: immunoSEQ multiplex PCR. This table has over 250,000 clones, about 90% appearing once. Sample: PBMCs or T cells enriched from blood (not recorded which). The receptors were gathered from a woman aged 60-75 years who had recovered from COVID-19.

This clone has more than one count but fewer than ten. This chain joins TRBV18 and TRBJ2-5, with D hard to call. CDR1 is KGHSH, CDR2 LQKENI, per germline. With 6 bases removed from V and 2 bases from J, the gap between germline ends came to 7 bases. The CDR3 length is 12 residues. The CDR3 loop is CASSLKQETQYF. CDR3 DNA: TGTGCCAGCTCCCTTAAACAAGAGACCCAGTACTTC.

This clone was seen only once. This sequence joins TRBV6-1 and TRBJ1-5, with 9 bases lining up with TRBD1. V shed 3 bases, J shed 0 bases, and the junction held 12 bases outside the gene matches. Per germline, CDR1 MNHNS and CDR2 SASEGT. This CDR3 region has 19 residues. CDR3 DNA sequence: TGTGCCAGCAGTGATCCTGGACAGGGGCGAGGATATAGCAATCAGCCCCAGCATTTT. Translated, it gives CASSDPGQGRGYSNQPQHF.

The V and J genes are TRBV5-5 and TRBJ2-7; 10 bases map to TRBD1. The germline V gene encodes CDR1 SGHKS and CDR2 YYEKEE (reference sequence). Trimming removed 4 bases from V and 3 bases from J; junction bases left unmatched: 4. There are 14 residues in the CDR3. CDR3 loop: CASSPTGGVYEQYF. The DNA for the CDR3 is TGTGCCAGCAGCCCGACAGGGGGCGTCTACGAGCAGTACTTC.